Here is one TCR beta chain with its context. Its antigen is unknown. The CDR3 spans 15 residues. Unmatched junction bases numbered 8, after V lost 1 base and J lost 8 bases. The V gene's germline CDR1 is SGHAT and CDR2 FQNNGV. This sample stems from a study of cytomegalovirus exposure and HLA in healthy donors. Across the study: Early released data had around 88 million unique TCRs, all coming from HLA-typed donors. Study-level results: In an earlier analysis, productive rearrangement rates for most beta V segments clustered near 87% or 30%.

Use of 60 Vbeta and 13 Jbeta primers characterized the PCR. TCRdb's copy holds only in-frame clones and misses some; the assay was immunoSEQ multiplex PCR. The data show fewer than 200,000 clones, roughly 80% seen once. Material: PBMCs. The sequence came from a woman between 50 and 59 years old in good health and CMV-seronegative. This rearrangement joins TRBV11-2 to TRBJ2-1; TRBD1 matches 7 bases. The DNA of the CDR3 is TGTGCCAGCAGCTTAGGGCTGGGACAGTACGATGAGCAGTTCTTC. Protein: CASSLGLGQYDEQFF.